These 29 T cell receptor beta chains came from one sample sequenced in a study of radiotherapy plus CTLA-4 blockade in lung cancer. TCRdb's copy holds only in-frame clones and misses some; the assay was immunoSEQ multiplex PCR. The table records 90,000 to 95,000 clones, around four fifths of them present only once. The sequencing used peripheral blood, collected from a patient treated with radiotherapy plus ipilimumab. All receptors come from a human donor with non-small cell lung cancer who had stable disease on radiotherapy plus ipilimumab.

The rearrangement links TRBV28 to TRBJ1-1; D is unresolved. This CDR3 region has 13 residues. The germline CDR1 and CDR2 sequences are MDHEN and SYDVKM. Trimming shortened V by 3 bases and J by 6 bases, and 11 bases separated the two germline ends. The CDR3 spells CASSFRGVSEAFF. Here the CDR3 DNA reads TGTGCCAGCAGTTTCCGTGGGGTGTCTGAAGCTTTCTTT.

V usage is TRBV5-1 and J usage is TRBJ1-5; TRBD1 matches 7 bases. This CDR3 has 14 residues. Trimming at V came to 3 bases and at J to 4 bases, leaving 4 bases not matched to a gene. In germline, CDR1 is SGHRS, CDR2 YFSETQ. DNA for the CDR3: TGCGCCAGCAGCTCGGGACAGCCAAATCAGCCCCAGCATTTT. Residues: CASSSGQPNQPQHF.

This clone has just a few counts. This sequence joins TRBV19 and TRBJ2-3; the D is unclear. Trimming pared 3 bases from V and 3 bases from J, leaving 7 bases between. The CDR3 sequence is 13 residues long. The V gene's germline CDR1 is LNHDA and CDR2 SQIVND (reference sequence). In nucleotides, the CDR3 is TGTGCCAGTAGTATGGGCTGGACAGATACGCAGTATTTT. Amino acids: CASSMGWTDTQYF.

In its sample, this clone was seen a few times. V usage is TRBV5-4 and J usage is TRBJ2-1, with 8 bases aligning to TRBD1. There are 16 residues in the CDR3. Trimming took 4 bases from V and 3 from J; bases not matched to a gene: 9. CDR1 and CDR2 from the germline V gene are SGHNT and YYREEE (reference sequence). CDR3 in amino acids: CASSRAGGLVYNEQFF. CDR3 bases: TGTGCCAGCAGCCGAGCAGGGGGCTTGGTCTACAATGAGCAGTTCTTC.

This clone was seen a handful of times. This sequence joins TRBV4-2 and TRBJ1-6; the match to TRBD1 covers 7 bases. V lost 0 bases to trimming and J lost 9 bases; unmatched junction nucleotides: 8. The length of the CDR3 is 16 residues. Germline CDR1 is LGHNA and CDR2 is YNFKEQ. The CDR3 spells CASSQDRSGGGSPLHF. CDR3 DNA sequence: TGTGCCAGCAGCCAAGATCGATCAGGGGGTGGTTCACCCCTCCACTTT.

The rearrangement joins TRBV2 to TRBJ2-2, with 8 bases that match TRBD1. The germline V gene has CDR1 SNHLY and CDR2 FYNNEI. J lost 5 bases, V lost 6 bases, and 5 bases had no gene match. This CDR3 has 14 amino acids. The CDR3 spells CASRQGDWTGELFF. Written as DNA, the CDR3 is TGTGCCAGCAGACAGGGGGATTGGACCGGGGAGCTGTTTTTT.

The CDR3, as DNA: TGCGCCAGCAGGGTGACTAGCGGACTCTCCTACAATGAGCAGTTCTTC. It is translated as CASRVTSGLSYNEQFF. This rearrangement joins TRBV5-1 to TRBJ2-1; 9 bases agree with TRBD2. With V trimmed by 5 bases and J by 0 bases, 6 bases remained unmatched. Germline-derived CDR1 and CDR2 are SGHRS and YFSETQ. There are 16 residues in the CDR3.

The CDR3, as DNA: TGTGCCAGCAGCCCAGGGGTTAGGAACACTGAAGCTTTCTTT. It specifies CASSPGVRNTEAFF. The chain links TRBV5-6 to TRBJ1-1; TRBD1 is a possible D gene (6 bases). The CDR3 covers 14 residues. V lost 4 bases to trimming and J lost 1 base, with 11 bases between them. Germline CDR1 SGHDT, CDR2 YYEEEE.

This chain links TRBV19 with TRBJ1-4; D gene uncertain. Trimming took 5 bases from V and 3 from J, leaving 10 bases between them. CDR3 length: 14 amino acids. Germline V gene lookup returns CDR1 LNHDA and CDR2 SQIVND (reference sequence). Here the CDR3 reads CASSRAAPNEKLFF. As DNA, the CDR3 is TGTGCCAGTAGTCGGGCAGCCCCTAATGAAAAACTGTTTTTT.

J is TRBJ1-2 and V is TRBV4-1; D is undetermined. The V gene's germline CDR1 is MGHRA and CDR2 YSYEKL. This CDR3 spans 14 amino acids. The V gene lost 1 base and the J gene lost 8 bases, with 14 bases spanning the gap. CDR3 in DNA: TGCGCCAGCAGCCAAGTGAGGGAAGGGAGCGGCTACACCTTC. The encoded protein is CASSQVREGSGYTF.

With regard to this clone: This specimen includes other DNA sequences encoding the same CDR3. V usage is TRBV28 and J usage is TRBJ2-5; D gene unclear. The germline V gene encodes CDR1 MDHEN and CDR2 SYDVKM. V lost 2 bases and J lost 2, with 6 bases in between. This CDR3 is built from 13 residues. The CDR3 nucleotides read TGTGCCAGCAGTTTAGTCGCTCAAGAGACCCAGTACTTC. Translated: CASSLVAQETQYF.

DNA for the CDR3: TGTGCCTGGAGTGGAGACATCGGGCCCTATAATTCACCCCTCCACTTT. Translated, it gives CAWSGDIGPYNSPLHF. V usage is TRBV30 and J usage is TRBJ1-6; D call uncertain. Germline loops: CDR1 GTSNPN, CDR2 SVGIG (reference sequence). Trimming pared 1 base from V and 2 bases from J, leaving 12 bases between. The CDR3 consists of 16 residues.

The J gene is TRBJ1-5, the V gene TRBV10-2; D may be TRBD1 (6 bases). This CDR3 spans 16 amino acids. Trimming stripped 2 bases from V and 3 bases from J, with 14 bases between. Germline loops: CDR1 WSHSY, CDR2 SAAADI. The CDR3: CASSEIQTGVNQPQHF. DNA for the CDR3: TGCGCCAGCAGTGAGATTCAGACAGGCGTCAATCAGCCCCAGCATTTT.

CDR3 coding DNA: TGTGCCAGCAGATCGTACGGACAGGAGGGTTCACCCCTCCACTTT. Translation gives CASRSYGQEGSPLHF. This chain links TRBV28 with TRBJ1-6; TRBD1 aligns across 7 bases. Unmatched junction bases numbered 11, after V lost 6 bases and J lost 9 bases. Germline V CDR1 and CDR2: MDHEN, SYDVKM. There are 15 residues in the CDR3. Using reference TRBV28 and TRBJ1-6 for the parts outside the CDR3, the full variable domain is DVKVTQSSRYLVKRTGEKVFLECVQDMDHENMFWYRQDPGLGLRLIYFSYDVKMKEKGDIPEGYSVSREKKERFSLILESASTNQTSMYLCASRSYGQEGSPLHFGNGTRLTVT.

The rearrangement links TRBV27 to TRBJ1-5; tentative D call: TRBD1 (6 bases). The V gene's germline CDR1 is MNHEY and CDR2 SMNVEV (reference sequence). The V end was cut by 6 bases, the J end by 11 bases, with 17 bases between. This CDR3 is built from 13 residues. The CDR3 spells CASSAYRDPAQHF. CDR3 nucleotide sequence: TGTGCCAGCAGCGCCTACAGGGACCCTGCCCAGCATTTT.

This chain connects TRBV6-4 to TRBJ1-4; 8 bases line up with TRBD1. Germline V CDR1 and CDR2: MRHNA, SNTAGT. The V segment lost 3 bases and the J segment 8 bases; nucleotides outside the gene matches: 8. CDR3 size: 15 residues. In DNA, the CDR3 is TGTGCCAGCAGTGAAACCGGGACAGGACCAGAAAAACTGTTTTTT. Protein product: CASSETGTGPEKLFF.

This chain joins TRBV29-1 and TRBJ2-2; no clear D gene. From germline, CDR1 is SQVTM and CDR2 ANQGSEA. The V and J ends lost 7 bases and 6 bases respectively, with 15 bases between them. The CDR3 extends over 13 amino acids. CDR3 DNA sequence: TGCAGCGCCTTACAAGATAGGCCCGGGGAGCTGTTTTTT. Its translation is CSALQDRPGELFF.

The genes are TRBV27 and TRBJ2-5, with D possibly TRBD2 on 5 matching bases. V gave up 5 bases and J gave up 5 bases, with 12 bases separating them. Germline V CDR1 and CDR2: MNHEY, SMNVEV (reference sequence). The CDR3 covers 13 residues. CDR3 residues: CASSTGRGETQYF. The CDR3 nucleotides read TGTGCCAGCAGTACGGGCCGCGGGGAGACCCAGTACTTC.

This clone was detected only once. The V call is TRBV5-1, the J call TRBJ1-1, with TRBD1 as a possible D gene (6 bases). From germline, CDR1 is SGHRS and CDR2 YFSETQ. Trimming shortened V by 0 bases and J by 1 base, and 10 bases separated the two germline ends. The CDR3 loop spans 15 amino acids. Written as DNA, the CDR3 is TGCGCCAGCAGCTTGGTGGGGGGCGGGAACACTGAAGCTTTCTTT. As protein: CASSLVGGGNTEAFF. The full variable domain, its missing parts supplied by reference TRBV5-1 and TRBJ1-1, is KAGVTQTPRYLIKTRGQQVTLSCSPISGHRSVSWYQQTPGQGLQFLFEYFSETQRNKGNFPGRFSGRQFSNSRSEMNVSTLELGDSALYLCASSLVGGGNTEAFFGQGTRLTVV.

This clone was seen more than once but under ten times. The CDR3 coding sequence is TGTGCCAGCACTCGAGGGACAGGGGGCTCCTACGAGCAGTACTTC. Its translation is CASTRGTGGSYEQYF. V is TRBV25-1 and J is TRBJ2-7, with 11 bases identical to TRBD1. CDR3 size: 15 residues. The trim removed 7 bases at V and 0 bases at J, leaving 5 bases unmatched. CDR1 is MGHDK and CDR2 is SYGVNS in the germline V gene.

The CDR3 protein is CASSQAQGNYEQYF. CDR3 nucleotide sequence: TGCGCCAGCAGCCAAGCACAGGGTAACTACGAGCAGTACTTC. The V call is TRBV4-1, the J call TRBJ2-7; maybe TRBD1 (6 bases). Germline lookup yields CDR1 MGHRA and CDR2 YSYEKL. This CDR3 is built from 14 residues. Trimming removed 1 base from V and 3 bases from J, with 10 bases in between.

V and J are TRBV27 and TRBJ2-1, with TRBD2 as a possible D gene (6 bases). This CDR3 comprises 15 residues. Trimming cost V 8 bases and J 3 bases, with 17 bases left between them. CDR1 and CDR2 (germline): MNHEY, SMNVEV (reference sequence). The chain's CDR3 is CASRPSGFVYNEQFF. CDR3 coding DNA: TGTGCCAGCCGACCAAGCGGGTTCGTCTACAATGAGCAGTTCTTC.

CDR3 amino acids: CASSGLDEQYF. The DNA for the CDR3 is TGTGCCAGCAGCGGTTTGGACGAGCAGTACTTC. The rearrangement uses TRBV6-6 and TRBJ2-7; D is uncertain. Trimming stripped 6 bases from V and 5 bases from J, with 8 bases between. Germline-derived CDR1 and CDR2 are MNHNY and SVGAGI (reference sequence). The CDR3 has 11 amino acids.

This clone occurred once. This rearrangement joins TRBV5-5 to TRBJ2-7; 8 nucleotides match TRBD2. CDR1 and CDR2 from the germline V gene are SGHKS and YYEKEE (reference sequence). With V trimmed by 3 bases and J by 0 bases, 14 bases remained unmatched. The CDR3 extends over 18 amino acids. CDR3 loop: CASSSSREGFGISYEQYF. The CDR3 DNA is TGTGCCAGCAGCTCCTCCCGGGAGGGGTTTGGGATCTCCTACGAGCAGTACTTC.

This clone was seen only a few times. In DNA, the CDR3 is TGTGCCAGCAGCTTAGGGTCAGGGGAGGACACTGAAGCTTTCTTT. Residues: CASSLGSGEDTEAFF. The V gene is TRBV11-3, the J gene TRBJ1-1; TRBD1 is a possible D gene (6 bases). This CDR3 has 15 amino acids. V was trimmed by 1 base and J by 3 bases, leaving 12 bases between them. Germline V gives CDR1 SGHNT, CDR2 YENEEA.

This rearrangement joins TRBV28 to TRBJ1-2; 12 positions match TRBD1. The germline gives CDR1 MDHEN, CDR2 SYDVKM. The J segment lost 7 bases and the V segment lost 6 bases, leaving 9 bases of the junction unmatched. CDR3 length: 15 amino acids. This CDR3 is CASRTRGQGAFGYTF. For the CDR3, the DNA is TGTGCCAGCAGGACCCGGGGACAGGGGGCGTTTGGCTACACCTTC.

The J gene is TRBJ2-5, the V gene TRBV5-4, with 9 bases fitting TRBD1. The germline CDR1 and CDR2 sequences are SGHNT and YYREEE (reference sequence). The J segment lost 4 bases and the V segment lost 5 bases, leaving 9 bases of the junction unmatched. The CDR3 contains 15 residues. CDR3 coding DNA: TGTGCCAGCAGTAGAGAAACAGGGGGCTCAGAGACCCAGTACTTC. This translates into CASSRETGGSETQYF.

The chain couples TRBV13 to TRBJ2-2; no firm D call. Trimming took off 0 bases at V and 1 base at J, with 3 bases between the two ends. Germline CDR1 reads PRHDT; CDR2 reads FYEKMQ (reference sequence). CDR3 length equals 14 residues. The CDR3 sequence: CASSLGRNTGELFF. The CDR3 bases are TGTGCCAGCAGCTTAGGCAGGAACACCGGGGAGCTGTTTTTT.

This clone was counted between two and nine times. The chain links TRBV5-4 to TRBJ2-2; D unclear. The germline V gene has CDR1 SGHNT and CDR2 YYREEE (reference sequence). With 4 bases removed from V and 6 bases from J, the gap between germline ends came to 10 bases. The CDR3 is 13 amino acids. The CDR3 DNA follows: TGTGCCAGCAGCCCCCCGGGTTCCGGGGAGCTGTTTTTT. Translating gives CASSPPGSGELFF. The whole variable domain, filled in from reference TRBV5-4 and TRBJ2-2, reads ETGVTQSPTHLIKTRGQQVTLRCSSQSGHNTVSWYQQALGQGPQFIFQYYREEENGRGNFPPRFSGLQFPNYSSELNVNALELDDSALYLCASSPPGSGELFFGEGSRLTVL.